The rows below give T cell receptor beta chains drawn from one sample of a study of graft-versus-host responses after intestinal transplantation. TCRdb's copy holds only in-frame clones and misses some; the assay was immunoSEQ multiplex PCR. The sample contains 50,000 to 75,000 clones, around 93% of which appear only once. Which antigens these TCRs recognize remains unknown. Specimen: unstimulated CD4+ T cells sorted from spleen or lymph node cells, collected before transplant. The receptors shown here come from a human donor who was the organ donor for an intestinal transplant. Both conserved end residues are part of each CDR3. A D gene is named only where the DNA matches it firmly. Clone size is given for some rows only: seen once, a few or many times, or a class if the clone is expanded.

NA | TRBJ2-2 | TRBV7-8 | NA | TGTGCCAGCAGCGCTGTCAGGGCCCCGGGCACCGGGGAGCTGTTTTTT | CASSAVRAPGTGELFF
NA | TRBJ2-1 | TRBV7-2 | NA | TGTGCCAGCAGCTTAGGTTTGGGAACTTACAATGAGCAGTTCTTC | CASSLGLGTYNEQFF
NA | TRBJ2-1 | TRBV11-2 | NA | TGTGCCAGCAGCAGCTCTTTTTCCAGGTACAATGAGCAGTTCTTC | CASSSSFSRYNEQFF
NA | TRBJ1-1 | TRBV19 | NA | TGTGCCAGTAGTACCCCAGGACAGATGAACACTGAAGCTTTCTTT | CASSTPGQMNTEAFF
NA | TRBJ2-7 | TRBV7-2 | NA | TGTGCCAGCAGCTTGCCCCCGACTAGTTACGAGCAGTACTTC | CASSLPPTSYEQYF
NA | TRBJ2-7 | TRBV14 | NA | TGTGCCAGCAGCCGTTCTCCTCGCGAGCAGTACTTC | CASSRSPREQYF
TRBD1 | TRBJ1-5 | TRBV6-1 | NA | TGTGCCAGCCAGGGGGCCCGCAATCAGCCCCAGCATTTT | CASQGARNQPQHF
TRBD2 | TRBJ2-7 | TRBV15 | once | TGTGCCACCAGCGTAGCGGGCCGCTCCTACGAGCAGTACTTC | CATSVAGRSYEQYF
NA | TRBJ2-1 | TRBV6-6 | NA | TGTGCCAGCAGTCTTAACCATGAGCAGTTCTTC | CASSLNHEQFF
NA | TRBJ2-1 | TRBV11-2 | once | TGTGCCAGCAGCTTAGACTTTTACTTTTACAATGAGCAGTTCTTC | CASSLDFYFYNEQFF
TRBD1 | TRBJ2-7 | TRBV5-5 | NA | TGTGCCAGCAGCTTGGGGTGGCAGGGGGCATTGTACGAGCAGTACTTC | CASSLGWQGALYEQYF
NA | TRBJ1-1 | TRBV5-1 | NA | TGCGCCAGCAGCATTGGGGGGGGGAGGAGGTTTAACACTGAAGCTTTCTTT | CASSIGGGRRFNTEAFF
NA | TRBJ2-3 | TRBV6-5 | NA | TGTGCCAGCAGTTACTCGGTCGGGGCCGCCACAGATACGCAGTATTTT | CASSYSVGAATDTQYF
TRBD1 | TRBJ1-3 | TRBV10-3 | few | TGTGCCACCTGGGACAGTTCTGGAAACACCATATATTTT | CATWDSSGNTIYF
TRBD1 | TRBJ1-1 | TRBV7-3 | NA | TGTGCCAGCAGCTTAACGGGACAGAGTGAAGCTTTCTTT | CASSLTGQSEAFF
NA | TRBJ1-2 | TRBV6-5 | NA | TGTGCCAGCAGTTTAACTTACAGTCCGAACTATGGCTACACCTTC | CASSLTYSPNYGYTF
NA | TRBJ2-7 | TRBV4-1 | NA | TGCGCCAGCAGCCCTGGAAGGCTCGCCCCCTACGAGCAGTACTTC | CASSPGRLAPYEQYF
NA | TRBJ1-1 | TRBV10-3 | NA | TGTGCCATCAGTAAAAAAGGGGGGGTGGACACTGAAGCTTTCTTT | CAISKKGGVDTEAFF
TRBD2 | TRBJ2-3 | TRBV4-1 | NA | TGCGCCAGCAGCCAAGGGCGGGGGGTTACAGATACGCAGTATTTT | CASSQGRGVTDTQYF
NA | TRBJ2-2 | TRBV4-1 | NA | TGCGCCAGCAGCCCCCCATTAGGGGACACCGGGGAGCTGTTTTTT | CASSPPLGDTGELFF
TRBD1 | TRBJ1-1 | TRBV29-1 | NA | TGTAGCGCGGGCGGACAGGGGGCTGGCTCTGAAGCTTTCTTT | CSAGGQGAGSEAFF
NA | TRBJ1-6 | TRBV6-6 | NA | TGTGCCAGCAGTAGGGACGTCGAACCCCTCCACTTT | CASSRDVEPLHF